These 5 T cell receptor beta chains were all obtained from the same sample, sequenced in a study of cytotoxic CD8 clonotypes in ibrutinib-treated CLL. Data came from immunoSEQ multiplex PCR; TCRdb stores just in-frame clones and leaves some out. The top ten clones hold roughly 6.8% of a sample with fewer than 400,000 clones, approximately 67% of them seen once. Specimen: PBMCs, collected after 36 months of ibrutinib treatment. The receptors come from a human donor with chronic lymphocytic leukemia.

The sample holds one count of this clone. This sequence joins TRBV19 and TRBJ2-7, with a weak D call TRBD1 (5 bases). Germline CDR1 reads LNHDA; CDR2 reads SQIVND (reference sequence). The CDR3 contains 13 residues. Trimming pared 8 bases from V and 0 bases from J, leaving 11 bases between. DNA of the CDR3: TGTGCCAGTCGCCAAAGGGGCTCCTACGAGCAGTACTTC. Encoded protein: CASRQRGSYEQYF.

The rearrangement joins TRBV4-1 to TRBJ1-1, with D unclear. V dropped 0 bases and J dropped 7 bases, with 12 bases sitting between them. This CDR3 has 14 amino acids. Germline V gene data show CDR1 as MGHRA and CDR2 as YSYEKL. This CDR3 reads CASSQDTYAGEAFF. CDR3 DNA sequence: TGCGCCAGCAGCCAAGATACCTACGCTGGTGAAGCTTTCTTT.

This clone came up a few times. This rearrangement joins TRBV6-5 to TRBJ1-1; 7 bases are a match to TRBD1. Germline assignment: CDR1 MNHEY and CDR2 SVGAGI. The CDR3 contains 12 residues. With V trimmed by 2 bases and J by 10 bases, 4 bases remained unmatched. CDR3 amino acids: CASSYDREVAFF. The CDR3 bases are TGTGCCAGCAGTTACGACAGGGAGGTAGCTTTCTTT.

The chain joins TRBV19 to TRBJ2-1; maybe TRBD2 (6 bases). Per germline, CDR1 LNHDA and CDR2 SQIVND (reference sequence). The V end was cut by 3 bases, the J end by 9 bases, with 12 bases between. The CDR3 is made up of 13 amino acids. CDR3 bases: TGTGCCAGTAGTATCCGTGGAGGGGTTGAGCAGTTCTTC. This gives the protein CASSIRGGVEQFF.

The gene calls are TRBV4-1 and TRBJ2-1; 8 positions agree with TRBD2. The CDR3 totals 15 residues. Per germline, CDR1 MGHRA and CDR2 YSYEKL. J gave up 8 bases and V 6 bases, and 12 bases lay outside the gene matches. The CDR3 reads CASSLLAGPRYEQFF. In DNA form, the CDR3 reads TGCGCCAGCAGTCTCTTAGCGGGGCCCCGGTATGAGCAGTTCTTC.